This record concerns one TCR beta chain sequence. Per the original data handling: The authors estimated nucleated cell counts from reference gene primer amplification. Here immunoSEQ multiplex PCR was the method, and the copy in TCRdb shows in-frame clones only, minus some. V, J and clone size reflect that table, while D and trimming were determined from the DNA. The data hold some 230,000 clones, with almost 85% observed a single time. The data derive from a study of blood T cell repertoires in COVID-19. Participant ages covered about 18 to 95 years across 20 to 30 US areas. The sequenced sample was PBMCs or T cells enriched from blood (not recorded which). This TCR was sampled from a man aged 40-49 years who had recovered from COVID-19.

The CDR3 region is CASSIERELYNEQFF. The CDR3 DNA is TGTGCCAGTAGTATAGAGCGGGAGCTGTACAATGAGCAGTTCTTC. The J gene is TRBJ2-1, the V gene TRBV19; 7 nucleotides align to TRBD2. V shed 0 bases and J 4 bases; nucleotides not matched to a gene: 3. Germline V lookup: CDR1 LNHDA, CDR2 SQIVND (reference sequence). The CDR3 is 15 residues long.